The 9 T cell receptor beta chains reported below all come from one sample, sequenced in a study of T cell repertoires in cytomegalovirus infection. TCRdb analysed the reads with MiXCR anew, one entry per CDR3 protein. The data show about 530,000 distinct CDR3 sequences, approximately 25% seen once. What was sequenced was PBMCs. These receptors all come from a human donor in good health (CMV status not recorded). Some clones in this sample may be carry-over from other donors' samples.

The chain combines TRBV7-8 with TRBJ2-7; 7 bases match TRBD2. Germline V gene sequence: CDR1 SGHVS, CDR2 FQNEAQ. V trimming: 0 bases; J trimming: 3 bases; junction bases outside the gene matches: 5. The CDR3 has 15 amino acids. This chain's CDR3 is CASSLAQTGGYEQYV. The CDR3 DNA is TGTGCCAGCAGCTTAGCGCAAACGGGGGGCTACGAGCAGTACGTC.

This chain connects TRBV4-3 to TRBJ2-3; D ambiguous. The CDR3 spans 14 residues. Trimming took 0 bases from V and 2 from J, leaving 6 bases between them. The germline gives CDR1 LGHNA, CDR2 YSLEER. The CDR3 nucleotides read TGCGCCAGCAGCCAAGATAGGGCCACAGATACGCAGTATTTT. This sequence encodes CASSQDRATDTQYF.

This clonotype was counted a few times. The chain is built from TRBV6-6 and TRBJ1-4, with D hard to call. Germline CDR1 MNHNY, CDR2 SVGAGI (reference sequence). Trimming took 3 bases from V and 4 from J, leaving 18 bases between them. The CDR3 has 17 residues. The DNA for the CDR3 is TGTGCCAGCAGTTATCGGATTAGGACTGGTTATAATGAAAAACTGTTTTTT. As protein: CASSYRIRTGYNEKLFF.

This clonotype was counted a few times. The chain uses TRBV12-3 or TRBV12-4 and TRBJ2-1; 14 bases align to TRBD2. The ends lost 6 bases at V and 0 bases at J; junction bases unmatched: 4. The CDR3 spans 17 residues. CDR3 sequence (DNA): TGTGCCAGCAGAACGACTAGCGGGAGGGTCTCCTACAATGAGCAGTTCTTC. The encoded protein is CASRTTSGRVSYNEQFF.

This clonotype was seen a handful of times. The rearrangement links TRBV7-2 to TRBJ2-7; TRBD2 agrees at 13 bases. Trimming at V came to 5 bases and at J to 6 bases, leaving 7 bases not matched to a gene. Per the germline V gene, CDR1 is SGHTA and CDR2 is FQGNSA. The CDR3 totals 15 residues. DNA of the CDR3: TGTGCCAGCAGCACAGGACTAGCGGGAGCTTCCGAGCAGTACTTC. This encodes CASSTGLAGASEQYF.

This clonotype was observed a few times. J is TRBJ2-1 and V is TRBV9, with 8 bases matching TRBD2. CDR3 size: 14 residues. The germline V gene has CDR1 SGDLS and CDR2 YYNGEE. V gave up 3 bases and J gave up 6 bases; unmatched junction bases: 5. The CDR3 DNA is TGTGCCAGCAGCGCCCGGGGGGGGACCAATGAGCAGTTCTTC. The encoded protein is CASSARGGTNEQFF.

This clonotype is a singleton in its sample. V usage is TRBV30 and J usage is TRBJ2-3; 12 bases match TRBD2. V lost 1 base to trimming and J lost 0 bases; unmatched junction nucleotides: 8. Germline V lookup: CDR1 GTSNPN, CDR2 SVGIG (reference sequence). This CDR3 is 18 amino acids long. CDR3 bases: TGTGCCTGGAGTGCAGGAGGTACTAGCGGGAGGAGCACAGATACGCAGTATTTT. Translating gives CAWSAGGTSGRSTDTQYF.

This clonotype was seen only a few times. CDR3 sequence (DNA): TGTGCCAGCAGCTTAGGGGCTAGCGGGCCTATCCCCTACGAGCAGTACTTC. This gives the protein CASSLGASGPIPYEQYF. V is TRBV11-2 and J is TRBJ2-7, with 8 nucleotides matching TRBD2. Germline values: CDR1 SGHAT, CDR2 FQNNGV. V lost 1 base and J lost 2; bases outside the gene matches: 10. CDR3 length: 17 residues.

The chain couples TRBV19 to TRBJ1-1, with 10 bases fitting TRBD1. Germline values: CDR1 LNHDA, CDR2 SQIVND (reference sequence). The V segment lost 5 bases and the J segment 6 bases; nucleotides outside the gene matches: 6. The CDR3 is 14 residues long. For the CDR3, the DNA is TGTGCCAGTAGTGTCGGGACAGGGGAGGCTGAAGCTTTCTTT. Protein product: CASSVGTGEAEAFF. Full variable domain (remainder filled in from reference TRBV19 and TRBJ1-1): DGGITQSPKYLFRKEGQNVTLSCEQNLNHDAMYWYRQDPGQGLRLIYYSQIVNDFQKGDIAEGYSVSREKKESFPLTVTSAQKNPTAFYLCASSVGTGEAEAFFGQGTRLTVV.